A selection of T cell receptor beta chains follows, all from one sample in a study of regulatory T cells in long-lasting Graves disease. TCRdb re-derived calls from the multiplex PCR reads in MiXCR, one entry per CDR3 protein. The sample holds a few hundred thousand distinct CDR3 sequences, roughly 23% seen once. The sample was peripheral blood mononuclear cells (PBMCs), taken when the disease was refractory, from a patient treated with antithyroid drugs. The receptors shown here come from a woman aged 40 to 50 with Graves disease. Each CDR3 is given without its conserved first and last residue. D genes are given only for firm matches. Part of the rows lack a size; the others show once, few, many or a class for expanded clones.

J: TRBJ2-7; V: TRBV28; D: TRBD1; size: many; CDR3: ASRPDRVTYEQY
J: TRBJ2-7; V: TRBV28; D: TRBD1; size: many; CDR3: ASSPGRQGRHEQY
J: TRBJ2-7; V: TRBV27; D: -; size: -; CDR3: ASSRSGVGEQY
J: TRBJ2-7; V: TRBV19; D: -; size: few; CDR3: ASSGQSSYEQY
J: TRBJ1-1; V: TRBV7-8; D: -; size: few; CDR3: ASSSPSLYQAF
J: TRBJ2-4; V: TRBV4-1; D: TRBD1; size: -; CDR3: ASSRGTGGDFFQY
J: TRBJ2-1; V: TRBV2; D: -; size: few; CDR3: ASSVLAGVGEQF
J: TRBJ2-1; V: TRBV7-3; D: -; size: -; CDR3: ASSLRGSYNEQF
J: TRBJ1-1; V: TRBV6-5; D: -; size: many; CDR3: ASSSAMNTEAF
J: TRBJ2-5; V: TRBV12-3/TRBV12-4; D: -; size: many; CDR3: ASSSPGLEETQY
J: TRBJ1-2; V: TRBV24-1; D: -; size: few; CDR3: ATSDLDSYGYT
J: TRBJ2-4; V: TRBV5-1; D: -; size: many; CDR3: ASSFDGTTKNIQY
J: TRBJ2-1; V: TRBV6-5; D: TRBD2; size: few; CDR3: ASSSWTSGRTRNEQF
J: TRBJ2-5; V: TRBV10-3; D: TRBD1; size: few; CDR3: AISNGGDRGWYGETQY
J: TRBJ2-1; V: TRBV7-9; D: TRBD1; size: -; CDR3: ASSLEGAGNEQF
J: TRBJ2-2; V: TRBV5-1; D: -; size: -; CDR3: AKGWELF
J: TRBJ2-5; V: TRBV5-1; D: TRBD2; size: -; CDR3: ASSQREESRETQY
J: TRBJ1-5; V: TRBV2; D: TRBD1; size: many; CDR3: ASRGRQGGQPQH
J: TRBJ2-1; V: TRBV5-5; D: -; size: -; CDR3: ASSLASRTTYNEQF
J: TRBJ1-1; V: TRBV20-1; D: -; size: few; CDR3: SAARYMNTEAF
J: TRBJ2-5; V: TRBV28; D: -; size: many; CDR3: ASSSPGGRQETQY
J: TRBJ1-1; V: TRBV16; D: TRBD1; size: -; CDR3: ASSLGQGLLTEAF